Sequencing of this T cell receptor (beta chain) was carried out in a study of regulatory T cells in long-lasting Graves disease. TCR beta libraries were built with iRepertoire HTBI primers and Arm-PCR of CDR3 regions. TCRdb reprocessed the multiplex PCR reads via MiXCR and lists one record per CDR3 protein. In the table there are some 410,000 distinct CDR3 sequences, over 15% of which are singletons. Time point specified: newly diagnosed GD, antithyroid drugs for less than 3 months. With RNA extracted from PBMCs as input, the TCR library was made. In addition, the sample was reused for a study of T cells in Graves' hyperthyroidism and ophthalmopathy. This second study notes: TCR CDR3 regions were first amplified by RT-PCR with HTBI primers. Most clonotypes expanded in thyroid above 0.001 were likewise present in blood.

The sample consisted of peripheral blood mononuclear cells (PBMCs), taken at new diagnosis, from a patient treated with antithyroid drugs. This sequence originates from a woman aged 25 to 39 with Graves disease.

CDR3 nucleotide sequence: TGTGCCAGTAGGGACGGGGCTAGCACAGATACGCAGTATTTT. Amino acids: CASRDGASTDTQYF. The rearrangement uses TRBV19 and TRBJ2-3; possibly TRBD1 or TRBD2 for D (5 bases each). The V end was cut by 6 bases, the J end by 0 bases, with 10 bases between. This CDR3 spans 14 amino acids. Germline assignment: CDR1 LNHDA and CDR2 SQIVND (reference sequence).